Listed here are 8 T cell receptor beta chains from one sample, sequenced in a study of spatial heterogeneity in lung cancer. In TCRdb, the 5' RACE reads were re-called with MiXCR into one record per CDR3 protein. Of about 48,000 distinct CDR3 sequences listed, approximately 5.7% are singletons. Time point defined: sample taken at primary tumor resection. In each case, whole RNA from tumor, nontumor lung or frozen PBMC was sequenced unsorted. Sequencing used PBMCs, obtained at surgery. All receptors derive from a male donor with early-stage non-small cell lung cancer.

The CDR3 DNA sequence: TGCAGCGTTGAAGGAGGAACTAGCGGCTCCTACAATGAGCAGTTCTTC. Residues: CSVEGGTSGSYNEQFF. V is TRBV29-1 and J is TRBJ2-1, with 8 nucleotides matching TRBD2. The CDR3 length is 16 residues. Trimming took 1 base from V and 0 from J; bases not matched to a gene: 5. The germline gives CDR1 SQVTM, CDR2 ANQGSEA.

The V gene is TRBV7-2, the J gene TRBJ1-1, with D possibly being TRBD1 (6 bases). The germline V gene encodes CDR1 SGHTA and CDR2 FQGNSA. This CDR3 contains 15 residues. Between the trimmed V and J ends, which lost 5 bases and 1 base, there was a span of 14 bases. The CDR3 region is CASSPRQARNTEAFF. Here the CDR3 DNA reads TGTGCCAGCAGCCCGAGACAGGCCCGGAACACTGAAGCTTTCTTT. The variable domain in full, completed from reference TRBV7-2 and TRBJ1-1, reads GAGVSQSPSNKVTEKGKDVELRCDPISGHTALYWYRQSLGQGLEFLIYFQGNSAPDKSGLPSDRFSAERTGGSVSTLTIQRTQQEDSAVYLCASSPRQARNTEAFFGQGTRLTVV.

The J gene is TRBJ1-5, the V gene TRBV19; D gene uncertain. There are 15 residues in the CDR3. Germline V CDR1 and CDR2: LNHDA, SQIVND (reference sequence). V shed 8 bases and J shed 3 bases, with 17 bases lying between them. The CDR3 is CASGPGGQLNQPQHF. CDR3 DNA: TGTGCCAGTGGTCCAGGAGGGCAGCTCAATCAGCCCCAGCATTTT. Full variable domain (missing parts from reference TRBV19 and TRBJ1-5): DGGITQSPKYLFRKEGQNVTLSCEQNLNHDAMYWYRQDPGQGLRLIYYSQIVNDFQKGDIAEGYSVSREKKESFPLTVTSAQKNPTAFYLCASGPGGQLNQPQHFGDGTRLSIL.

The chain uses TRBV7-2 and TRBJ2-1; a possible D gene is TRBD2 (5 bases). The V end was cut by 3 bases, the J end by 8 bases, with 14 bases between. There are 14 residues in the CDR3. The germline V gene has CDR1 SGHTA and CDR2 FQGNSA. CDR3 protein: CASSLDSFSDEQFF. Here the CDR3 DNA reads TGTGCCAGCAGCTTGGACTCGTTTAGCGATGAGCAGTTCTTC. Full variable domain (rest looked up from reference TRBV7-2 and TRBJ2-1): GAGVSQSPSNKVTEKGKDVELRCDPISGHTALYWYRQSLGQGLEFLIYFQGNSAPDKSGLPSDRFSAERTGGSVSTLTIQRTQQEDSAVYLCASSLDSFSDEQFFGPGTRLTVL.

The sample holds many counts of this clonotype. V and J are TRBV18 and TRBJ1-2; D perhaps matches TRBD1 (5 bases). V gave up 2 bases and J gave up 5 bases, with 12 bases separating them. CDR3 length: 14 residues. The germline V gene encodes CDR1 KGHSH and CDR2 LQKENI. CDR3 amino acids: CASSPADMGYGYTF. CDR3 nucleotide sequence: TGTGCCAGCTCACCAGCGGACATGGGATATGGCTACACCTTC.

The table lists this clonotype with many counts. The chain has TRBV28 and TRBJ2-1; TRBD2 aligns across 16 bases. CDR1 is MDHEN, CDR2 SYDVKM, per germline. With 4 bases clipped from V and 9 bases from J, the junction kept 9 bases outside the gene matches. The CDR3 is 17 residues long. Written as DNA, the CDR3 is TGTGCCAGCAGTTCCCCGGGACTAGCGGGAGGGCCCTCTGAGCAGTTCTTC. Amino acid sequence: CASSSPGLAGGPSEQFF.

This clonotype was picked up many times. The chain joins TRBV3-1 to TRBJ2-5; D might be TRBD2 (6 bases). V was pared by 0 bases and J by 1 base, with 6 bases between. Germline V gene lookup returns CDR1 LGHDT and CDR2 YNNKEL (reference sequence). The CDR3 is made up of 14 amino acids. The CDR3 loop reads CASSQEGGQETQYF. The CDR3 DNA reads TGTGCCAGCAGCCAAGAGGGGGGCCAAGAGACCCAGTACTTC.

In this sample, this clonotype turned up many times. The V call is TRBV19, the J call TRBJ1-2; D unclear. The ends were cut back, 3 bases at V and 2 bases at J, with 10 bases in the middle. The CDR3 runs to 14 residues. The germline V gene has CDR1 LNHDA and CDR2 SQIVND (reference sequence). The CDR3 sequence is CASSISRPNYGYTF. The CDR3, as DNA: TGTGCCAGTAGTATCTCACGACCCAACTATGGCTACACCTTC.